The next 22 T cell receptor beta chains were all read from a single sample in a study of cytomegalovirus exposure and HLA in healthy donors. PCR primers comprised 60 Vbeta and 13 Jbeta primers. Data came from immunoSEQ multiplex PCR; TCRdb stores just in-frame clones and leaves some out. Here the sample table reports 100,000 to 150,000 clones. Material: PBMCs. These receptors came from a man aged 40-49 years in good health and CMV-seronegative.

The CDR3 here is CASSLGVTEAFF. The CDR3 bases are TGTGCCAGCTCCCTCGGGGTCACTGAAGCTTTCTTT. This rearrangement joins TRBV18 to TRBJ1-1; D uncertain. The CDR3 consists of 12 residues. Trimming left V 6 bases short and J 4 bases short, with 9 bases between. The germline gives CDR1 KGHSH, CDR2 LQKENI.

The chain employs TRBV11-2 and TRBJ2-7; 10 positions agree with TRBD1. The CDR3 spans 15 residues. J was trimmed by 5 bases and V by 4 bases; bases with no gene match: 8. In germline, CDR1 is SGHAT, CDR2 FQNNGV. In DNA, the CDR3 is TGTGCCAGCAGCTCATGGGGACAGGGGCCCAACGAGCAGTACTTC. Protein: CASSSWGQGPNEQYF.

The V gene is TRBV4-1, the J gene TRBJ1-3; 8 bases agree with TRBD1. Germline values: CDR1 MGHRA, CDR2 YSYEKL. The J segment lost 7 bases and the V segment lost 1 base, leaving 9 bases of the junction unmatched. This CDR3 spans 16 amino acids. CDR3 coding DNA: TGCGCCAGCAGCCAAGGTTTTCCCGGGACAGGCAACACCATATATTTT. This codes for CASSQGFPGTGNTIYF.

The chain combines TRBV28 with TRBJ1-3; 9 bases agree with TRBD1. Trimming cost V 2 bases and J 2 bases; bases outside gene matches: 4. The length of the CDR3 is 16 residues. Germline V gene data show CDR1 as MDHEN and CDR2 as SYDVKM. DNA of the CDR3: TGTGCCAGCAGTTTAGACAGGGGGTTTACTGGAAACACCATATATTTT. It encodes CASSLDRGFTGNTIYF.

This rearrangement joins TRBV7-9 to TRBJ2-7, with 7 bases identical to TRBD1. Losses at the gene ends were 5 bases for V and 6 bases for J; bases not matched to a gene: 4. The CDR3 contains 12 residues. Germline CDR1 reads SEHNR; CDR2 reads FQNEAQ (reference sequence). The CDR3 region has the DNA TGTGCCAGCAGCCGGGACAGTGCCGAGCAGTACTTC. Its protein product is CASSRDSAEQYF.

The rearrangement joins TRBV11-3 to TRBJ1-1; TRBD1 matches at 8 bases. The CDR3 is 15 amino acids. Germline V CDR1 and CDR2: SGHNT, YENEEA. V was clipped by 1 base and J by 3 bases; unmatched bases: 4. The CDR3 nucleotides are TGTGCCAGCAGCTTAGGGACAGGGAAGGACACTGAAGCTTTCTTT. Translating gives CASSLGTGKDTEAFF.

The J gene is TRBJ2-1, the V gene TRBV30; D is unclear. V was cut by 7 bases and J by 0 bases, with 19 bases left in between. Germline CDR1 GTSNPN, CDR2 SVGIG (reference sequence). The CDR3 is 16 residues long. The CDR3 DNA sequence: TGTGCCTTAAAAAAGTTACTACCGAGCTCCTACAATGAGCAGTTCTTC. Translated, it gives CALKKLLPSSYNEQFF.

The rearrangement uses TRBV2 and TRBJ2-7; the match to TRBD2 covers 9 bases. This CDR3 is built from 14 residues. Germline CDR1 reads SNHLY; CDR2 reads FYNNEI. V dropped 2 bases and J dropped 7; count of bases not matched to a gene: 6. This CDR3 reads CASSELAGLLEQYF. Here the CDR3 DNA reads TGTGCCAGCAGTGAACTAGCGGGACTCCTAGAGCAGTACTTC.

This rearrangement joins TRBV10-1 to TRBJ2-1, with 11 bases aligning to TRBD2. Germline CDR1 WNHNN, CDR2 SYGVQD (reference sequence). Unmatched junction bases numbered 7, after V lost 5 bases and J lost 7 bases. This CDR3 has 15 amino acids. The CDR3 region has the DNA TGCGCCAGCAGTTCCCGGACTAGCGGGCCTAATGAGCAGTTCTTC. It specifies CASSSRTSGPNEQFF.

The rearrangement uses TRBV7-8 and TRBJ1-1; TRBD1 agrees at 10 bases. The V gene end was trimmed by 4 bases and the J gene end by 6 bases; junction bases not matched to a gene: 11. Germline assignment: CDR1 SGHVS and CDR2 FQNEAQ. This CDR3 has 16 residues. CDR3 protein: CASSYAAGTGVSEAFF. DNA of the CDR3: TGTGCCAGCAGCTATGCAGCGGGGACAGGGGTTTCTGAAGCTTTCTTT. Complete variable domain (other parts from reference TRBV7-8 and TRBJ1-1): GAGVSQSPRYKVAKRGQDVALRCDPISGHVSLFWYQQALGQGPEFLTYFQNEAQLDKSGLPSDRFFAERPEGSVSTLKIQRTQQEDSAVYLCASSYAAGTGVSEAFFGQGTRLTVV.

The V and J genes are TRBV6-5 and TRBJ2-3; 7 bases align to TRBD1. CDR3 length equals 15 residues. Germline lookup yields CDR1 MNHEY and CDR2 SVGAGI. V shed 6 bases, J shed 0 bases, and the junction held 6 bases outside the gene matches. CDR3 loop: CASRAGQESTDTQYF. For the CDR3, the DNA is TGTGCCAGCAGGGCCGGACAGGAGAGCACAGATACGCAGTATTTT.

Notes on this clone: The junction does not match germline at one end; this may be a read error. The rearrangement uses TRBV11-2 and TRBJ2-5; 8 positions agree with TRBD1. There are 16 residues in the CDR3. CDR1 is SGHAT and CDR2 is FQNNGV in the germline V gene. CDR3 amino acids: CASSLDGTGSQETQYF. The CDR3 DNA follows: TGTGCCAGCAGCCTAGACGGGACAGGCTCCCAAGAGACCCAGTACTTC.

This chain uses TRBV7-9 with TRBJ2-3; TRBD2 might be the D (6 bases). Trimming stripped 5 bases from V and 0 bases from J, with 15 bases between. Per germline, CDR1 SEHNR and CDR2 FQNEAQ (reference sequence). The CDR3 covers 16 residues. The DNA of the CDR3 is TGTGCCAGCAGCCCTCACGGGGGTGCTAGCACAGATACGCAGTATTTT. This sequence encodes CASSPHGGASTDTQYF.

With respect to this clone: The same CDR3 arises from other DNA sequences in this sample as well. V is TRBV30 and J is TRBJ2-1, with D maybe TRBD2 (6 bases). The CDR3 spans 14 residues. Germline V lookup: CDR1 GTSNPN, CDR2 SVGIG (reference sequence). V was shortened by 3 bases and J by 7 bases, with 16 bases between the two germline ends. CDR3 bases: TGTGCCTGGAGGACCGACGGGACTCCAAATGAGCAGTTCTTC. It codes for CAWRTDGTPNEQFF.

This chain joins TRBV18 and TRBJ2-7; TRBD1 matches at 7 bases. The CDR3 is 14 amino acids. CDR1 and CDR2 from the germline V gene are KGHSH and LQKENI. J was trimmed by 4 bases and V by 2 bases; bases with no gene match: 5. CDR3 in amino acids: CASSPDRAGYEQYF. The DNA for the CDR3 is TGTGCCAGCTCACCAGACAGGGCAGGGTACGAGCAGTACTTC.

The chain couples TRBV5-1 to TRBJ2-5, with D possibly matching TRBD1 (6 bases). Germline V gene data show CDR1 as SGHRS and CDR2 as YFSETQ. V was shortened by 2 bases and J by 5 bases, with 13 bases between the two germline ends. This CDR3 has 14 residues. The chain's CDR3 is CASSLTGLGETQYF. The CDR3 DNA follows: TGCGCCAGCAGCTTAACAGGGCTCGGCGAGACCCAGTACTTC.

The J gene is TRBJ1-1, the V gene TRBV11-3; 10 bases are a match to TRBD1. This CDR3 comprises 15 residues. V shed 5 bases, J shed 1 base, and the junction held 4 bases outside the gene matches. Germline V lookup: CDR1 SGHNT, CDR2 YENEEA. Here the CDR3 DNA reads TGTGCCAGCAGCCCGGGACAGGGGACGAACACTGAAGCTTTCTTT. Translating it yields CASSPGQGTNTEAFF. Variable domain in full (rest from reference TRBV11-3 and TRBJ1-1): EAGVVQSPRYKIIEKKQPVAFWCNPISGHNTLYWYLQNLGQGPELLIRYENEEAVDDSQLPKDRFSAERLKGVDSTLKIQPAELGDSAVYLCASSPGQGTNTEAFFGQGTRLTVV.

The chain couples TRBV19 to TRBJ1-4; no reliable D call. This CDR3 region has 12 residues. V was clipped by 4 bases and J by 6 bases, with 6 bases between them. Germline CDR1 is LNHDA and CDR2 is SQIVND (reference sequence). For the CDR3, the DNA is TGTGCCAGTAGTAGTACGGATGAAAAACTGTTTTTT. Residues: CASSSTDEKLFF.

The chain carries TRBV5-1 and TRBJ1-4; 8 nucleotides match TRBD1. This CDR3 contains 15 residues. V shed 3 bases and J 2 bases; nucleotides not matched to a gene: 3. CDR1 and CDR2 from the germline V gene are SGHRS and YFSETQ. The CDR3 nucleotides are TGCGCCAGCAGCTCCACAGGGGGGACTAATGAAAAACTGTTTTTT. Its translation is CASSSTGGTNEKLFF.

The chain joins TRBV19 to TRBJ2-3; TRBD2 agrees at 9 bases. V shed 6 bases, J shed 2 bases, and the junction held 9 bases outside the gene matches. The germline CDR1 and CDR2 sequences are LNHDA and SQIVND (reference sequence). This CDR3 comprises 16 residues. The CDR3 DNA is TGTGCCAGTAGCAACCTAGCGGGGCGGTACACAGATACGCAGTATTTT. This encodes CASSNLAGRYTDTQYF.

The genes are TRBV7-2 and TRBJ1-1; D is undetermined. The CDR3 length is 14 residues. Germline V gives CDR1 SGHTA, CDR2 FQGNSA. The V end was cut by 5 bases, the J end by 2 bases, with 12 bases between. CDR3 coding DNA: TGTGCCAGCAGCGCGGTCCCGATTAACACTGAAGCTTTCTTT. Translation: CASSAVPINTEAFF. The full variable domain, rest sourced from reference TRBV7-2 and TRBJ1-1, is GAGVSQSPSNKVTEKGKDVELRCDPISGHTALYWYRQSLGQGLEFLIYFQGNSAPDKSGLPSDRFSAERTGGSVSTLTIQRTQQEDSAVYLCASSAVPINTEAFFGQGTRLTVV.

The chain couples TRBV19 to TRBJ1-2; TRBD1 aligns across 9 bases. This CDR3 comprises 14 residues. J gave up 5 bases and V 6 bases, and 7 bases lay outside the gene matches. Germline CDR1 is LNHDA and CDR2 is SQIVND (reference sequence). This chain's CDR3 is CASRHWDREYGYTF. CDR3 DNA: TGTGCCAGTAGGCACTGGGACAGGGAGTATGGCTACACCTTC.